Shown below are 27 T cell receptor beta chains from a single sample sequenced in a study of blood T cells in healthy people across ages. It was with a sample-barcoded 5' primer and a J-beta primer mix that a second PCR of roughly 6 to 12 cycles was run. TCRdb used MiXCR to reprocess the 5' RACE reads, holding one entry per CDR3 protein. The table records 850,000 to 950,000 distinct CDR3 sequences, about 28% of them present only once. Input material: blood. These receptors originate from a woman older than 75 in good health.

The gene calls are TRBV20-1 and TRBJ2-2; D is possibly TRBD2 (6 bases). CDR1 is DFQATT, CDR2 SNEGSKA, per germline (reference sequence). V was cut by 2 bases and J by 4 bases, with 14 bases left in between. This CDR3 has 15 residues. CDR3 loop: CSARSRGYSTGELFF. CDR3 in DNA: TGCAGTGCTAGAAGCCGGGGGTATTCCACCGGGGAGCTGTTTTTT.

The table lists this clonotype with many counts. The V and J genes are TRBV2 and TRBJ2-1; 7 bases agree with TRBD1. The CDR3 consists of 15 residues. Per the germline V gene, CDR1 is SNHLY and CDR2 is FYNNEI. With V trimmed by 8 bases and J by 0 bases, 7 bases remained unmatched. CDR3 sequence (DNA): TGTGCCAGCCGAACAGGGGTCAACTCCTACAATGAGCAGTTCTTC. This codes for CASRTGVNSYNEQFF. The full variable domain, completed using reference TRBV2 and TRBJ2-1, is EPEVTQTPSHQVTQMGQEVILRCVPISNHLYFYWYRQILGQKVEFLVSFYNNEISEKSEIFDDQFSVERPDGSNFTLKIRSTKLEDSAMYFCASRTGVNSYNEQFFGPGTRLTVL.

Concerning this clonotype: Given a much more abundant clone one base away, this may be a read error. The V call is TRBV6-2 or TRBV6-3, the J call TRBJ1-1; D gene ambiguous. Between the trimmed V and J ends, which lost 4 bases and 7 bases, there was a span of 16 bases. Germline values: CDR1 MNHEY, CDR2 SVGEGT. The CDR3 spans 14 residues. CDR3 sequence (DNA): TGTGCCAGCAGTTTTTCGGTGGGTAGCAGTGAAGCTTTCTTT. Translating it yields CASSFSVGSSEAFF.

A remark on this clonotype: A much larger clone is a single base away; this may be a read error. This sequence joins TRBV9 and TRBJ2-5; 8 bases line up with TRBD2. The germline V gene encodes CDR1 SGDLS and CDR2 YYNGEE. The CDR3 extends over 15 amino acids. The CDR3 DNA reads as TGTGCCAGCAGCGTAGGGGGTAGCGGGGAAGAGACCCAGGACTTC. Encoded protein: CASSVGGSGEETQDF. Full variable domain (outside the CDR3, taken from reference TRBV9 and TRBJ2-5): DSGVTQTPKHLITATGQRVTLRCSPRSGDLSVYWYQQSLDQGLQFLIQYYNGEERAKGNILERFSAQQFPDLHSELNLSSLELGDSALYFCASSVGGSGEETQDFGPGTRLLVL.

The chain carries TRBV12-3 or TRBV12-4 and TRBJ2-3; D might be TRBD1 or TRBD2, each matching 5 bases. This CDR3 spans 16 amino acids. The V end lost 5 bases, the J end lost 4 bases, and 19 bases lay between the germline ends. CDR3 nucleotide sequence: TGTGCCAGCAGTCCCTCGAGGGGAAGGGTATCAGATACGCAGTATTTT. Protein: CASSPSRGRVSDTQYF.

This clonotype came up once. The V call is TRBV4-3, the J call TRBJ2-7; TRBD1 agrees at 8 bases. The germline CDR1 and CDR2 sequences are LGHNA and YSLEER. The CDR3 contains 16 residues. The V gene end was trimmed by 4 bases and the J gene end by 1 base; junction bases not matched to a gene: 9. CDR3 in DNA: TGCGCCAGCAGCCTATCCCCGGACAGGGTTTCCTACGAGCAGTACTTC. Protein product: CASSLSPDRVSYEQYF.

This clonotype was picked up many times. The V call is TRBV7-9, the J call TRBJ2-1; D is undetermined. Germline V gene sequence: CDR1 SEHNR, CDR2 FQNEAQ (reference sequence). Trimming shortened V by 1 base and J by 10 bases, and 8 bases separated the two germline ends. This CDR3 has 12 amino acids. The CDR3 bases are TGTGCCAGCAGCTTAGACAAAGCCGAGCAGTTCTTC. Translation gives CASSLDKAEQFF.

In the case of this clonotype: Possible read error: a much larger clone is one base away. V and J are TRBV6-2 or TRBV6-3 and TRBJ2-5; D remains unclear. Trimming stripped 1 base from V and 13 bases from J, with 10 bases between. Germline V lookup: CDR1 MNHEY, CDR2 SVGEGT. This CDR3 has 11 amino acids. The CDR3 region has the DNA TGTGCCAGCAGTTACTTAGACGAGCGGTACTTC. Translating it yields CASSYLDERYF.

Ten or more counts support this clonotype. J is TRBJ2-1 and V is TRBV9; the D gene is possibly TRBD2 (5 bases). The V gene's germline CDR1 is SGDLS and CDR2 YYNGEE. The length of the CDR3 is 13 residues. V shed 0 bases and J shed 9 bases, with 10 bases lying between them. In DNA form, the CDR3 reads TGTGCCAGCAGCGTAGCGGGGTTTGGTGAGCAGTTCTTC. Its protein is CASSVAGFGEQFF.

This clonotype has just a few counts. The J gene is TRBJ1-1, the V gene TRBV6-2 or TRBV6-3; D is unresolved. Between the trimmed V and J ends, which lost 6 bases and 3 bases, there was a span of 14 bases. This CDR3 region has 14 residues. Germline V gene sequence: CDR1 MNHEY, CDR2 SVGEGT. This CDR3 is CASRTHGEDTEAFF. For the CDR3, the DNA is TGTGCCAGCAGGACCCACGGGGAAGACACTGAAGCTTTCTTT.

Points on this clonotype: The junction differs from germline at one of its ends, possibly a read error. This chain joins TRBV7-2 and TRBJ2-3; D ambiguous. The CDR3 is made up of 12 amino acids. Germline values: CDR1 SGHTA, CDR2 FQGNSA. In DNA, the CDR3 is TGTGCCGGCAGCTTGTCAACAGATACGCAGTATTTT. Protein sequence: CAGSLSTDTQYF.

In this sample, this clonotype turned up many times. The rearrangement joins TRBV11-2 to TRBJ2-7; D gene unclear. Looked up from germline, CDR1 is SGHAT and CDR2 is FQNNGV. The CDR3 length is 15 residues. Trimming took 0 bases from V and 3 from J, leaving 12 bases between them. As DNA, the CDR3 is TGTGCCAGCAGCTTAGATTTGGCGAGTAACTACGAGCAGTACTTC. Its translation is CASSLDLASNYEQYF.

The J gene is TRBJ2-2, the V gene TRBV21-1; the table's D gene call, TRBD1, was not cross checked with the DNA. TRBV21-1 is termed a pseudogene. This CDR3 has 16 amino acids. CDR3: CASSKKGTGCTGELFF. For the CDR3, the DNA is TGTGCCAGCAGCAAAAAGGGGACAGGGTGCACCGGGGAGCTGTTTTTT.

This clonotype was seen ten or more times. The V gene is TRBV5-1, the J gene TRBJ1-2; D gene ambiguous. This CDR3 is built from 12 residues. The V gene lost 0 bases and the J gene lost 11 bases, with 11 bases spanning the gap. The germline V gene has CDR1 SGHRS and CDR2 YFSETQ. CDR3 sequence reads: CASSLAGREYTF. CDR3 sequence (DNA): TGCGCCAGCAGCTTGGCCGGTCGGGAGTACACCTTC. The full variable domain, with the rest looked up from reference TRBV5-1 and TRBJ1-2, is KAGVTQTPRYLIKTRGQQVTLSCSPISGHRSVSWYQQTPGQGLQFLFEYFSETQRNKGNFPGRFSGRQFSNSRSEMNVSTLELGDSALYLCASSLAGREYTFGSGTRLTVV.

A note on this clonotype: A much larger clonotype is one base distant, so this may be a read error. The CDR3 DNA reads as TGCGGTGCTAGTGTGGCAGGGGAGCACGAGCAGTACTTC. This gives the protein CGASVAGEHEQYF. The J gene is TRBJ2-7, the V gene TRBV20-1; the D gene is possibly TRBD1 (6 bases). Per the germline V gene, CDR1 is DFQATT and CDR2 is SNEGSKA (reference sequence). This CDR3 spans 13 amino acids.

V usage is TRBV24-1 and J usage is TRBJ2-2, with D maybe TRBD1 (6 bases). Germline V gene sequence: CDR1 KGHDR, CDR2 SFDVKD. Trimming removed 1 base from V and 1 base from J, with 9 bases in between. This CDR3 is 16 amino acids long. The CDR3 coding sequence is TGTGCCACCAGTGATTTCTCGACAGGGAACACCGGGGAGCTGTTTTTT. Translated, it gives CATSDFSTGNTGELFF.

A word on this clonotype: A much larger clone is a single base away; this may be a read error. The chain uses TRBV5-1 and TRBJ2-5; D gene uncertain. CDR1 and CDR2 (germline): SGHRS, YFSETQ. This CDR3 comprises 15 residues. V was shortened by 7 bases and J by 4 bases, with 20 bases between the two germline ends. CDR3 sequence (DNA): TGCGCCAGCGGCCCCGAGACCCGGATTGGAGAGACCCAGTACTTC. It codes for CASGPETRIGETQYF.

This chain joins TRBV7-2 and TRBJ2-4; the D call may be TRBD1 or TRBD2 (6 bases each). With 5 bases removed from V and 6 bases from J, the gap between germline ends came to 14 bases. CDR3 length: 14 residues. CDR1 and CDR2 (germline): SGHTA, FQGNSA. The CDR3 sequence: CASSKPEGGNIQYF. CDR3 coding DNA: TGTGCCAGCAGCAAGCCCGAGGGGGGAAACATTCAGTACTTC.

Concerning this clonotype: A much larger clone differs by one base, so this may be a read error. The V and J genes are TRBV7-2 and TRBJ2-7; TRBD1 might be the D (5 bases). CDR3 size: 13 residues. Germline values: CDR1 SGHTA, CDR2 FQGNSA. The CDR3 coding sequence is TGTGCCAGCAGCTTATTTGGGGCCTACGGGCAGTACTTC. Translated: CASSLFGAYGQYF.

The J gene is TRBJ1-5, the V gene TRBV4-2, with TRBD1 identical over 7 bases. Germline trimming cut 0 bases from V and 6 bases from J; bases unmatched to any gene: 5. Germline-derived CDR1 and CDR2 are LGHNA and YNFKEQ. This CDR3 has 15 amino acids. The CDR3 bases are TGTGCCAGCAGCCAAGAGACAGGGTACTTTCAGCCCCAGCATTTT. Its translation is CASSQETGYFQPQHF.

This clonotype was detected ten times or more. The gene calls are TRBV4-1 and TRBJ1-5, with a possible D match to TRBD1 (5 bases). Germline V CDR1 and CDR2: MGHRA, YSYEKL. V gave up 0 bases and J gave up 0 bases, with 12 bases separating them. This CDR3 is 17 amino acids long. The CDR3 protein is CASSQESTAYSNQPQHF. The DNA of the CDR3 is TGCGCCAGCAGCCAAGAATCGACAGCCTATAGCAATCAGCCCCAGCATTTT.

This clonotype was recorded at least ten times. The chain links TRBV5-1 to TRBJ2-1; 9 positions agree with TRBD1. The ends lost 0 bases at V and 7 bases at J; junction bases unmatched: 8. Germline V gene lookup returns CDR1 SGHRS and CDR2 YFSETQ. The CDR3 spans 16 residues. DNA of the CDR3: TGCGCCAGCAGCTTGGGTGGGACAGGGCATTCTAATGAGCAGTTCTTC. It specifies CASSLGGTGHSNEQFF.

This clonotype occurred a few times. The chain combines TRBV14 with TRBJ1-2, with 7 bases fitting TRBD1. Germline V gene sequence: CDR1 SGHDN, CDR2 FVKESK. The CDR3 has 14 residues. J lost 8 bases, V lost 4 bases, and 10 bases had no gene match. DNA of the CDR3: TGTGCCAGCAGCCCCCACCGGGACAGTTACGGCTACACCTTC. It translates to CASSPHRDSYGYTF.

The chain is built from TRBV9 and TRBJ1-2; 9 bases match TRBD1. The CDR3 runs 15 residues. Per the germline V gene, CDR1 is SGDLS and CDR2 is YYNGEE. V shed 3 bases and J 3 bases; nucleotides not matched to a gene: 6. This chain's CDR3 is CASSGDRDRDYGYTF. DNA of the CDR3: TGTGCCAGCAGCGGGGACCGGGACAGGGACTATGGCTACACCTTC. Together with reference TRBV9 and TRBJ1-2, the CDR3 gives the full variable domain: DSGVTQTPKHLITATGQRVTLRCSPRSGDLSVYWYQQSLDQGLQFLIQYYNGEERAKGNILERFSAQQFPDLHSELNLSSLELGDSALYFCASSGDRDRDYGYTFGSGTRLTVV.

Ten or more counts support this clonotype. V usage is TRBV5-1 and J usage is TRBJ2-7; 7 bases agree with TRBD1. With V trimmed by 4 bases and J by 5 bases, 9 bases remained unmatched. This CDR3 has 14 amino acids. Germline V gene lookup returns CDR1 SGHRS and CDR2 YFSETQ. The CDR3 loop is CASSPGQASHEQYF. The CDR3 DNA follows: TGCGCCAGCAGCCCCGGACAGGCATCCCACGAGCAGTACTTC.

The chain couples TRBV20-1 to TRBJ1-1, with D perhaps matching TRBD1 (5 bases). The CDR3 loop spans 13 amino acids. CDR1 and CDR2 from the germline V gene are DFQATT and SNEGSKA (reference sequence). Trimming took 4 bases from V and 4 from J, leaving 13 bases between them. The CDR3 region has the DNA TGCAGTGCTACAGGGACGGCCCTCACTGAAGCTTTCTTT. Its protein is CSATGTALTEAFF.

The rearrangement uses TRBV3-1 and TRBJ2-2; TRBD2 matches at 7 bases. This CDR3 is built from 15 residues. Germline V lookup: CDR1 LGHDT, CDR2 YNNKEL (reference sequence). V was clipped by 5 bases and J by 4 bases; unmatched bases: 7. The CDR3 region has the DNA TGTGCCAGCAGCTCGGCGGGGGTAGGCACCGGGGAGCTGTTTTTT. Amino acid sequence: CASSSAGVGTGELFF.